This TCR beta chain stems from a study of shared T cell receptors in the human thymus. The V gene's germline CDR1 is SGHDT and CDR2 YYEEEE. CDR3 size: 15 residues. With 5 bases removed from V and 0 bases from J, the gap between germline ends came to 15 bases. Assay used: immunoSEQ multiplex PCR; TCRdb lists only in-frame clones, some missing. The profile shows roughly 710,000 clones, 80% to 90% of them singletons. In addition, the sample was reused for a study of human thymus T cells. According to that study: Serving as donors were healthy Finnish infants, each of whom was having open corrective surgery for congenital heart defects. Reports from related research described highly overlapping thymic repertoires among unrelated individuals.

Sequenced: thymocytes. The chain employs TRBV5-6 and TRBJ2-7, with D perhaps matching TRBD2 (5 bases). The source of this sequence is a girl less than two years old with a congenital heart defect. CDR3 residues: CASRRHGEHSYEQYF. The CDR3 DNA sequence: TGTGCCAGCAGGAGACACGGGGAGCACTCCTACGAGCAGTACTTC. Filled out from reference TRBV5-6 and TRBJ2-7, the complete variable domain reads DAGVTQSPTHLIKTRGQQVTLRCSPKSGHDTVSWYQQALGQGPQFIFQYYEEEERQRGNFPDRFSGHQFPNYSSELNVNALLLGDSALYLCASRRHGEHSYEQYFGPGTRLTVT.